Included here is one TCR beta chain sequence, with context. Assay used: immunoSEQ multiplex PCR; TCRdb lists only in-frame clones, some missing. The profile shows 95,000 to 150,000 clones, over 80% of them singletons. Either two negative PCRs, clearance, or symptom resolution qualified Cohort 3 donors as recovered. Per germline, CDR1 LGHDT and CDR2 YNNKEL (reference sequence). The CDR3 is 16 residues long. The V segment lost 0 bases and the J segment 4 bases; nucleotides outside the gene matches: 8. These data are taken from a study of blood T cell repertoires in COVID-19. The sequenced material came from PBMCs or T cells enriched from blood (not recorded which). The clonotype originates from a woman in her 30s who had recovered from COVID-19. The chain combines TRBV3-1 (or the pseudogene TRBV3-2) with TRBJ2-7, with 8 positions matching TRBD1. CDR3 loop: CASSQDPDRERYEQYF. CDR3 DNA sequence: TGTGCCAGCAGCCAAGACCCGGACAGGGAGAGATACGAGCAGTACTTC.